The 27 T cell receptor beta chains presented below share a single source sample, sequenced in a study of OX40 agonist ivuxolimab in advanced cancers. Here immunoSEQ multiplex PCR was the method, and the copy in TCRdb shows in-frame clones only, minus some. Of 70,000 to 85,000 clones in the sample, around 80% were seen once. Specimen: CD4+ or CD8+ T cells sorted from blood, collected in a trial of the OX40 agonist ivuxolimab. The receptors were gathered from an adult with an advanced solid tumor such as melanoma, head and neck, liver or kidney cancer.

The rearrangement uses TRBV6-1 and TRBJ2-5; unclear D gene. V was clipped by 2 bases and J by 1 base, with 5 bases between them. This CDR3 has 13 residues. Germline lookup yields CDR1 MNHNS and CDR2 SASEGT. CDR3 nucleotides: TGTGCCAGCAGTGAACAGAGCCAAGAGACCCAGTACTTC. It encodes CASSEQSQETQYF.

CDR3 loop: CASSMSGVNYGYTF. Written as DNA, the CDR3 is TGTGCCAGTAGTATGTCGGGGGTTAACTATGGCTACACCTTC. This rearrangement joins TRBV19 to TRBJ1-2; possibly TRBD1 for D (5 bases). The CDR3 runs 14 residues. The ends were cut back, 3 bases at V and 1 base at J, with 9 bases in the middle. Looked up from germline, CDR1 is LNHDA and CDR2 is SQIVND (reference sequence). The full variable domain, completed using reference TRBV19 and TRBJ1-2, is DGGITQSPKYLFRKEGQNVTLSCEQNLNHDAMYWYRQDPGQGLRLIYYSQIVNDFQKGDIAEGYSVSREKKESFPLTVTSAQKNPTAFYLCASSMSGVNYGYTFGSGTRLTVV.

The V call is TRBV5-4, the J call TRBJ2-7; the D gene is possibly TRBD1 (5 bases). V lost 0 bases and J 2 bases, leaving 18 bases between the germline ends. Germline values: CDR1 SGHNT, CDR2 YYREEE (reference sequence). The CDR3 is 17 residues long. CDR3: CASSLEPMDNLTYEQYF. The CDR3 coding sequence is TGTGCCAGCAGCTTGGAGCCGATGGACAACCTCACCTACGAGCAGTACTTC.

The V and J genes are TRBV5-1 and TRBJ1-1; the D is unclear. Trimming removed 4 bases at V and 8 bases at J, with 15 bases between. The CDR3 extends over 13 amino acids. Germline V gene lookup returns CDR1 SGHRS and CDR2 YFSETQ. CDR3 bases: TGCGCCAGCAGCCCTGGTCAGAACCAGGAAGCTTTCTTT. Protein product: CASSPGQNQEAFF.

The J gene is TRBJ2-1, the V gene TRBV11-3; TRBD2 matches at 16 bases. Germline lookup yields CDR1 SGHNT and CDR2 YENEEA. The V gene end was trimmed by 5 bases and the J gene end by 6 bases; junction bases not matched to a gene: 4. The CDR3 is made up of 16 amino acids. CDR3 residues: CASSPGTSGGGNEQFF. Here the CDR3 DNA reads TGTGCCAGCAGCCCGGGGACTAGCGGGGGGGGCAATGAGCAGTTCTTC.

The chain combines TRBV6-5 with TRBJ2-1, with D perhaps TRBD2 (5 bases). CDR3 size: 16 residues. Per germline, CDR1 MNHEY and CDR2 SVGAGI. Trimming left V 2 bases short and J 0 bases short, with 11 bases between. The CDR3: CASSYTGISSYNEQFF. CDR3 nucleotides: TGTGCCAGCAGTTACACCGGGATCAGCTCCTACAATGAGCAGTTCTTC.

This clone has a single count. CDR3 region: CASSTPKSARETQYF. The CDR3, as DNA: TGTGCCAGCAGCACCCCTAAGTCGGCCAGAGAGACCCAGTACTTC. The chain has TRBV5-6 and TRBJ2-5; no firm D call. Between the trimmed V and J ends, which lost 4 bases and 4 bases, there was a span of 17 bases. Germline V gene data show CDR1 as SGHDT and CDR2 as YYEEEE. This CDR3 has 15 amino acids. The whole variable domain, remainder taken from reference TRBV5-6 and TRBJ2-5, is DAGVTQSPTHLIKTRGQQVTLRCSPKSGHDTVSWYQQALGQGPQFIFQYYEEEERQRGNFPDRFSGHQFPNYSSELNVNALLLGDSALYLCASSTPKSARETQYFGPGTRLLVL.

The chain uses TRBV7-8 and TRBJ2-7; 10 bases match TRBD2. Germline lookup yields CDR1 SGHVS and CDR2 FQNEAQ. This CDR3 comprises 18 residues. V lost 5 bases and J lost 2; bases outside the gene matches: 15. This CDR3 is CASSPREASGGRAYEQYF. CDR3 DNA: TGTGCCAGCAGCCCCAGAGAGGCTAGCGGGGGTAGAGCCTACGAGCAGTACTTC.

This rearrangement joins TRBV29-1 to TRBJ2-2; D is possibly TRBD2 (6 bases). V gave up 4 bases and J gave up 5 bases, with 14 bases separating them. CDR1 SQVTM and CDR2 ANQGSEA come from the germline V gene. The CDR3 covers 14 residues. The CDR3 region is CSVVIGRGTGELFF. The CDR3 nucleotides are TGCAGCGTTGTGATCGGGAGAGGTACCGGGGAGCTGTTTTTT.

This clone was seen more than once but under ten times. The chain joins TRBV7-9 to TRBJ2-3; D possibly matches TRBD1 or TRBD2 (5 bases each). V gave up 2 bases and J gave up 4 bases, with 7 bases separating them. This CDR3 is 13 amino acids long. Germline-derived CDR1 and CDR2 are SEHNR and FQNEAQ (reference sequence). CDR3 DNA: TGTGCCAGCAGCTTAAGGGACGCAGATACGCAGTATTTT. Protein product: CASSLRDADTQYF. Drawing the rest from reference TRBV7-9 and TRBJ2-3, the complete variable domain is DTGVSQNPRHKITKRGQNVTFRCDPISEHNRLYWYRQTLGQGPEFLTYFQNEAQLEKSRLLSDRFSAERPKGSFSTLEIQRTEQGDSAMYLCASSLRDADTQYFGPGTRLTVL.

This clone has just one count. The chain joins TRBV7-2 to TRBJ1-2; TRBD1 aligns across 8 bases. J gave up 8 bases and V 3 bases, and 11 bases lay outside the gene matches. The germline V gene has CDR1 SGHTA and CDR2 FQGNSA. CDR3 size: 15 residues. For the CDR3, the DNA is TGTGCCAGCAGCTTCATGACCGGGACAGGCATGGGCTACACCTTC. Residues: CASSFMTGTGMGYTF.

V and J are TRBV6-6 and TRBJ1-1; possibly TRBD1 for D (5 bases). Germline-derived CDR1 and CDR2 are MNHNY and SVGAGI (reference sequence). Trimming took off 6 bases at V and 2 bases at J, with 10 bases between the two ends. The CDR3 runs 13 residues. CDR3: CASSLDRNTEAFF. The CDR3, as DNA: TGTGCCAGCAGCCTCGACAGAAACACTGAAGCTTTCTTT.

This clone has a handful of counts. The rearrangement uses TRBV5-1 and TRBJ2-7, with TRBD1 identical over 8 bases. Germline lookup yields CDR1 SGHRS and CDR2 YFSETQ. After removal of 0 bases from V and 4 bases from J, the junction contained 6 bases not matched to a gene. This CDR3 is built from 15 residues. CDR3 sequence reads: CASSLGHQGAYEQYF. CDR3 DNA: TGCGCCAGCAGCTTGGGTCACCAGGGGGCGTACGAGCAGTACTTC.

The V gene is TRBV11-2, the J gene TRBJ1-2; D call uncertain. Germline values: CDR1 SGHAT, CDR2 FQNNGV. Trimming took 5 bases from V and 5 from J, leaving 9 bases between them. CDR3 size: 12 residues. The CDR3 nucleotides are TGTGCCAGCAGCACTAATGGGTATGGCTACACCTTC. Residues: CASSTNGYGYTF.

V usage is TRBV2 and J usage is TRBJ2-7, with D possibly matching TRBD2 (5 bases). The CDR3 has 14 residues. V lost 4 bases, J lost 3 bases, and 13 bases lay in between. The germline CDR1 and CDR2 sequences are SNHLY and FYNNEI. CDR3 in amino acids: CASSVGGESYEQYF. CDR3 coding DNA: TGTGCCAGCAGTGTGGGTGGGGAGAGCTACGAGCAGTACTTC.

The rearrangement links TRBV19 to TRBJ1-6, with TRBD1 as a possible D gene (5 bases). This CDR3 comprises 13 residues. Germline lookup yields CDR1 LNHDA and CDR2 SQIVND (reference sequence). Trimming removed 5 bases at V and 10 bases at J, with 12 bases between. CDR3 nucleotide sequence: TGTGCCAGTAGTCTAGGGGTATACTCACCCCTCCACTTT. Its translation: CASSLGVYSPLHF.

The V gene is TRBV5-4, the J gene TRBJ1-6; TRBD1 agrees at 10 bases. Germline loops: CDR1 SGHNT, CDR2 YYREEE (reference sequence). Trimming removed 1 base from V and 7 bases from J; junction bases left unmatched: 2. This CDR3 is 15 amino acids long. CDR3 sequence (DNA): TGTGCCAGCAGCTTGTGGGACAGGGGAAATTCACCCCTCCACTTT. This codes for CASSLWDRGNSPLHF.

The chain joins TRBV11-2 to TRBJ1-1; D possibly corresponds to TRBD1 (5 bases). With 3 bases removed from V and 6 bases from J, the gap between germline ends came to 11 bases. Germline lookup yields CDR1 SGHAT and CDR2 FQNNGV. The CDR3 runs 13 residues. CDR3 nucleotides: TGTGCCAGCAGCTTCAGACAGTCCTCTGAAGCTTTCTTT. Protein sequence: CASSFRQSSEAFF.

The genes are TRBV16 and TRBJ1-2, with a possible D match to TRBD1 (5 bases). Germline V lookup: CDR1 KGHSY, CDR2 FQNENV. The CDR3 is made up of 15 amino acids. V gave up 7 bases and J gave up 4 bases, with 19 bases separating them. The CDR3 spells CASISPGRAFYGYTF. The CDR3 coding sequence is TGTGCCAGCATCTCACCGGGACGAGCATTCTATGGCTACACCTTC.

V usage is TRBV5-1 and J usage is TRBJ1-1; tentatively, D is TRBD1 (5 bases). The CDR3 is 14 residues long. Germline CDR1 SGHRS, CDR2 YFSETQ. Trimming pared 4 bases from V and 1 base from J, leaving 11 bases between. The CDR3 coding sequence is TGCGCCAGCAGCCTAGAAGGACAGAACACTGAAGCTTTCTTT. Residues: CASSLEGQNTEAFF.

This clone was detected a few times. The V and J genes are TRBV18 and TRBJ1-1; 7 positions match TRBD1. The V gene end was trimmed by 6 bases and the J gene end by 3 bases; junction bases not matched to a gene: 7. This CDR3 region has 14 residues. Germline V lookup: CDR1 KGHSH, CDR2 LQKENI. CDR3 sequence (DNA): TGTGCCAGCTCGCGGGGACAGCCCCACACTGAAGCTTTCTTT. This encodes CASSRGQPHTEAFF.

CDR3 region: CASSLGQGWDGYTF. In DNA, the CDR3 is TGCGCCAGCAGCTTGGGACAGGGGTGGGATGGCTACACCTTC. V and J are TRBV5-1 and TRBJ1-2; 8 bases line up with TRBD1. The junction had 4 bases not matched to a gene; V was cut back by 0 bases and J by 6 bases. Germline loops: CDR1 SGHRS, CDR2 YFSETQ. The CDR3 has 14 residues.

The genes are TRBV18 and TRBJ2-2, with 7 bases matching TRBD1. Trimming cost V 5 bases and J 7 bases; bases outside gene matches: 10. This CDR3 region has 15 residues. Germline CDR1 reads KGHSH; CDR2 reads LQKENI. CDR3 region: CASSSNPTGSGELFF. Written as DNA, the CDR3 is TGTGCCAGCTCATCGAACCCGACAGGGAGCGGGGAGCTGTTTTTT.

The CDR3 DNA reads TGTGCCAGCAGCTTAGGGACTAGCGGGGGGCCGAGGTTCTTC. This codes for CASSLGTSGGPRFF. The chain carries TRBV7-2 and TRBJ2-1; TRBD2 agrees at 14 bases. Germline CDR1 is SGHTA and CDR2 is FQGNSA. There are 14 residues in the CDR3. After removal of 1 base from V and 15 bases from J, the junction contained 5 bases not matched to a gene.

The V call is TRBV5-1, the J call TRBJ2-7, with 10 bases matching TRBD1. The trim removed 2 bases at V and 0 bases at J, leaving 2 bases unmatched. Germline values: CDR1 SGHRS, CDR2 YFSETQ. The length of the CDR3 is 15 residues. CDR3 DNA: TGCGCCAGCAGCTTAAGGACAGGGGGCTCCTACGAGCAGTACTTC. Translating it yields CASSLRTGGSYEQYF.

In this sample, this clone turned up a few times. This chain links TRBV20-1 with TRBJ1-2; 7 bases fit TRBD1. CDR1 DFQATT and CDR2 SNEGSKA come from the germline V gene (reference sequence). The V and J ends lost 3 bases and 7 bases, in that order; junction bases with no gene match: 2. CDR3 length equals 11 residues. This CDR3 is CSASAGGGYTF. As DNA, the CDR3 is TGCAGTGCTAGTGCAGGGGGTGGCTACACCTTC.

V and J are TRBV7-9 and TRBJ1-2; D not certain. This CDR3 has 14 amino acids. Trimming took 3 bases from V and 4 from J, leaving 12 bases between them. CDR1 and CDR2 (germline): SEHNR, FQNEAQ (reference sequence). CDR3 in amino acids: CASSFRSDSYGYTF. The DNA of the CDR3 is TGTGCCAGCAGCTTCCGTTCGGACTCCTATGGCTACACCTTC.